This TCR beta chain was documented in a study of beta chain features in type 1 diabetes. cDNA synthesis used the whole RNA isolate, giving expressed TCRB sequences. Profiled with immunoSEQ multiplex PCR; TCRdb holds only in-frame clones, not every one. This table has about 330,000 clones, approximately 10% appearing once. Trimming shortened V by 7 bases and J by 4 bases, and 22 bases separated the two germline ends. Germline-derived CDR1 and CDR2 are SGHRS and YFSETQ. This CDR3 has 16 residues. Isolation of CD4+ naive, central memory, regulatory and stem cell-like memory cells was achieved by sorting via CD45RO/CCR7/CD25/CD127/CD95/CD27.

The J gene is TRBJ2-3, the V gene TRBV5-1; perhaps TRBD2 as D (6 bases). The sequence came from a woman in her 30s in good health. Sequencing was done on a sample of naive CD4+ T cells from blood. The CDR3 DNA reads TGCGCCAGCCGAACGACTAGTTCCCCTCGCTCAGATACGCAGTATTTT. Encoded protein: CASRTTSSPRSDTQYF.